The TCR beta chain under discussion was sequenced for a study of T cell changes during pregnancy in multiple sclerosis (dated by TCRdb to about 2019). About the investigation overall: In women with multiple sclerosis, the researchers looked at how the T cell repertoire shifted as pregnancy progressed.

Notes on this clone: The antigen it binds to is not known. Per-nucleotide qualities are absent, and no much larger clonotype sits a single base away.

V lost 5 bases and J lost 7 bases; the stretch between them is 9 bases long. CDR1 MNHEY and CDR2 SVGAGI were looked up in the germline V gene. The CDR3, cysteine through phenylalanine, is 12 amino acids long. The only DNA kept is the CDR3, 36 bases in frame from the first base. The library was prepared using the immunoSEQ multiplex PCR assay. In its TCRdb copy, this immuneACCESS table keeps in-frame sequences only and misses some clones. Where compared with another copy, unresolved V genes explain less than half of these, and the others have no known cause. The sample includes about 48,000 clones, with about 88% observed a single time. 0.95% to 1.5% of the sample belongs to the ten largest clones.

The material was CD4+ T cells from peripheral blood mononuclear cells, obtained in the second trimester of pregnancy. The chain is encoded by TRBV6-5 joined to TRBJ1-3; the D gene is perhaps TRBD1, on 5 matching bases. The source is a female donor with multiple sclerosis, enrolled in a pregnancy study. The CDR3 has the sequence CASSDGGNTIYF. The nucleotides are TGTGCCAGCAGTGACGGGGGGAACACCATATATTTT.